This T cell receptor (beta chain) emerged from a study of blood T cells in healthy people across ages. Primed by a sample-barcoded 5' primer and a J-beta primer mix, a second PCR proceeded for about 6 to 11 cycles. Every cDNA was tagged by a template-switch adaptor with 12 random nucleotides. TCRdb reprocessed the 5' RACE reads via MiXCR and lists one record per CDR3 protein. The table lists around 1,100,000 distinct CDR3 sequences, 30% to 40% of them singletons. This CDR3 has 12 amino acids. Trimming stripped 8 bases from V and 8 bases from J, with 13 bases between. Whole-study findings and limits: Possibly confounding the expanded clonotype changes was the fact that donor CMV status was unknown.

Isolation yielded PBMCs, at least 7 million per sample, in every case. Turning to this clonotype: As yet, its antigen is unknown. This may be a read error, as it is one base from a much larger clone.

This sequence joins TRBV12-3 or TRBV12-4 and TRBJ2-1; perhaps TRBD1 as D (5 bases). The clonotype was recovered from a man aged 18 to 30 in good health. Material: blood. DNA for the CDR3: TGTGCCAGCGGTGACAGTGGGTATGAGCAGTTCTTC. It translates to CASGDSGYEQFF.